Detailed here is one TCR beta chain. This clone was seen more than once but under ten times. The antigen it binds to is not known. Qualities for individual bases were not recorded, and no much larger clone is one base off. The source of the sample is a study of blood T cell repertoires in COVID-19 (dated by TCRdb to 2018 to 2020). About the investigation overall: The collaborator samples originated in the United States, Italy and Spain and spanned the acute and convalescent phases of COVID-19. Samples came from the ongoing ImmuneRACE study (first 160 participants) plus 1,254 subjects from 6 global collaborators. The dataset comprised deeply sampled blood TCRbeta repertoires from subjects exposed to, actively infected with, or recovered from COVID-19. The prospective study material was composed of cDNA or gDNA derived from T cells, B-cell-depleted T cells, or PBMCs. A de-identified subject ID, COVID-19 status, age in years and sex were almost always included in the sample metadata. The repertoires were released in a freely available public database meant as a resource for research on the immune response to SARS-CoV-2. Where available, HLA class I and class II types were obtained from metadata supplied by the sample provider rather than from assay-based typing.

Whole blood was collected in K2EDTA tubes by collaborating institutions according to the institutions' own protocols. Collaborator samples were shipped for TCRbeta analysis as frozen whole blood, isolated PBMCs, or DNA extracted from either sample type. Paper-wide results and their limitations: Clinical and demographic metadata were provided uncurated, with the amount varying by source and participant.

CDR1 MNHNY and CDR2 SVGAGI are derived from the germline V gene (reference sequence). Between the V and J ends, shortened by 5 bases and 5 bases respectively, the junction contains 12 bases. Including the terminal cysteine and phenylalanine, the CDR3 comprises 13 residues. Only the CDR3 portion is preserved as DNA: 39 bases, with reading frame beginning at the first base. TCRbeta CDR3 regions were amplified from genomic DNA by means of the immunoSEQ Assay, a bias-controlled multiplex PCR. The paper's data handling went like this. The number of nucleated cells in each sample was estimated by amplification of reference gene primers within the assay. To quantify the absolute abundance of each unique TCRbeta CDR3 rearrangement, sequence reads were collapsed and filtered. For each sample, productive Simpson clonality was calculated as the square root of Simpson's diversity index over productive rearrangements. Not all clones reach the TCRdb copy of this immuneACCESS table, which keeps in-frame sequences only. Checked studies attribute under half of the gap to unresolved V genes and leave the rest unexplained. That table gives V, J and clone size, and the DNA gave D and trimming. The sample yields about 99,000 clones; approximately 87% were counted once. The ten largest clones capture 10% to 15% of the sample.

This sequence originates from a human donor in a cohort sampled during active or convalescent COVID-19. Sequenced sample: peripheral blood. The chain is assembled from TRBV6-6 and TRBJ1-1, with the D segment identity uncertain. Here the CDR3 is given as CASSPTGRTEAFF. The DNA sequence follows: TGTGCCAGCAGTCCAACGGGGAGGACTGAAGCTTTCTTT.